This entry lists 29 T cell receptor beta chains sequenced from one sample in a study of identical twins. MiXCR was run by TCRdb on the 5' RACE reads, yielding one entry per CDR3 protein. The sample lists approximately 620,000 distinct CDR3 sequences; 8.6% were seen once. This sample was also put to use in a study of yellow fever vaccine responses in identical twins.

The sequencing sample was made of PBMCs. Receptor source: a woman between 18 and 29 years old in good health.

This clonotype was found many times. The genes are TRBV20-1 and TRBJ2-5; TRBD2 aligns across 7 bases. Trimming took 4 bases from V and 0 from J; bases not matched to a gene: 5. CDR1 and CDR2 (germline): DFQATT, SNEGSKA (reference sequence). The CDR3 has 14 residues. CDR3 in amino acids: CSAKVGGNQETQYF. Written as DNA, the CDR3 is TGCAGTGCTAAGGTCGGGGGGAACCAAGAGACCCAGTACTTC.

This chain links TRBV6-2 or TRBV6-3 with TRBJ2-7, with 9 bases matching TRBD2. The CDR3 runs to 21 residues. Germline CDR1 and CDR2: MNHEY and SVGEGT. J was trimmed by 5 bases and V by 0 bases; bases with no gene match: 23. CDR3 protein: CASSYSGVGASTRAGGNEQYF. The CDR3 DNA reads as TGTGCCAGCAGTTACTCAGGGGTAGGGGCGTCTACTCGAGCGGGAGGCAACGAGCAGTACTTC.

The chain combines TRBV6-1 with TRBJ2-1; TRBD2 aligns across 13 bases. The CDR3 has 14 amino acids. V lost 4 bases and J lost 15; bases outside the gene matches: 9. Germline CDR1 MNHNS, CDR2 SASEGT. DNA for the CDR3: TGTGCCAGCAGTGCCGGGACTAGCGGGAAAGGATCGTTCTTC. This gives the protein CASSAGTSGKGSFF.

V gene TRBV4-1 combines with J gene TRBJ2-1, with 9 bases identical to TRBD2. The CDR3 totals 21 residues. The V gene end was trimmed by 3 bases and the J gene end by 4 bases; junction bases not matched to a gene: 22. Germline CDR1 is MGHRA and CDR2 is YSYEKL. CDR3 region: CASSHKGRGIAGENPYNEQFF. The CDR3 DNA reads as TGCGCCAGCAGCCACAAGGGGAGAGGGATAGCGGGAGAGAATCCTTACAATGAGCAGTTCTTC.

This chain uses TRBV15 with TRBJ2-7; no reliable D call. Germline V gene sequence: CDR1 LNHNV, CDR2 YYDKDF (reference sequence). The CDR3 has 14 amino acids. Trimming left V 0 bases short and J 0 bases short, with 6 bases between. CDR3 in DNA: TGTGCCACCAGCAGAGACAGGAGCTCCTACGAGCAGTACTTC. This encodes CATSRDRSSYEQYF.

This clonotype was recorded many times. V and J are TRBV3-1 and TRBJ2-7; possible D gene TRBD2, 5 bases. This CDR3 has 13 residues. Germline CDR1 is LGHDT and CDR2 is YNNKEL (reference sequence). Trimming cost V 3 bases and J 6 bases, with 12 bases left between them. This chain's CDR3 is CASSQVTRTEQYF. As DNA, the CDR3 is TGTGCCAGCAGCCAGGTAACTAGGACCGAGCAGTACTTC.

This clonotype was picked up many times. The chain joins TRBV5-1 to TRBJ2-3, with 7 bases identical to TRBD1. The V gene's germline CDR1 is SGHRS and CDR2 YFSETQ. This CDR3 contains 15 residues. V lost 4 bases to trimming and J lost 3 bases; unmatched junction nucleotides: 8. The CDR3 reads CASSRKGAQTDTQYF. DNA of the CDR3: TGCGCCAGCAGCCGGAAGGGGGCGCAAACAGATACGCAGTATTTT.

The chain is built from TRBV29-1 and TRBJ1-2; possibly TRBD1 for D (6 bases). Germline CDR1 is SQVTM and CDR2 is ANQGSEA. Trimming left V 1 base short and J 5 bases short, with 14 bases between. CDR3 length: 14 residues. The CDR3 nucleotides read TGCAGCGTTGAAGCAGGGGCAGGGGAATATGGCTACACCTTC. It encodes CSVEAGAGEYGYTF.

The J gene is TRBJ2-7, the V gene TRBV2; 8 nucleotides match TRBD1. Trimming took 10 bases from V and 2 from J; bases not matched to a gene: 10. CDR3 size: 14 residues. The germline V gene has CDR1 SNHLY and CDR2 FYNNEI. CDR3 residues: CAILPRTGTYEQYF. The CDR3 coding sequence is TGTGCCATATTACCGAGGACAGGGACCTACGAGCAGTACTTC.

The CDR3 region is CAITSSGKSTDTQYF. DNA for the CDR3: TGTGCCATCACCTCTAGCGGGAAAAGCACAGATACGCAGTATTTT. J is TRBJ2-3 and V is TRBV10-3, with 9 bases aligning to TRBD2. Per germline, CDR1 ENHRY and CDR2 SYGVKD. This CDR3 has 15 residues. V lost 7 bases and J lost 0; bases outside the gene matches: 5.

This clonotype has ten or more counts. V is TRBV14 and J is TRBJ2-5; TRBD2 is a possible D gene (5 bases). Germline V gives CDR1 SGHDN, CDR2 FVKESK. The ends were cut back, 2 bases at V and 5 bases at J, with 15 bases in the middle. The CDR3 loop spans 15 amino acids. The DNA for the CDR3 is TGTGCCAGCAGCCAACTCCCCGGGATCCAGGAGACCCAGTACTTC. Amino acid sequence: CASSQLPGIQETQYF.

The V and J genes are TRBV5-1 and TRBJ2-7, with TRBD2 identical over 10 bases. The V and J ends lost 2 bases and 7 bases, in that order; junction bases with no gene match: 9. Germline-derived CDR1 and CDR2 are SGHRS and YFSETQ. CDR3 length equals 15 residues. CDR3 nucleotides: TGCGCCAGCAGCTTCCTAGCGGGAGCGCCGGGTGAGCAGTACTTC. Protein: CASSFLAGAPGEQYF.

This clonotype showed up many times. The chain recombines TRBV10-3 with TRBJ2-3; D may be TRBD2 (7 bases). There are 14 residues in the CDR3. V was cut by 7 bases and J by 2 bases, with 13 bases left in between. Per the germline V gene, CDR1 is ENHRY and CDR2 is SYGVKD. DNA of the CDR3: TGTGCCATCACCGGGGGGCCCGACACAGATACGCAGTATTTT. Translation: CAITGGPDTDTQYF.

This clonotype was found a few times. This chain connects TRBV20-1 to TRBJ2-5; 8 nucleotides align to TRBD2. V was pared by 1 base and J by 2 bases, with 9 bases of the junction left unmatched. The V gene's germline CDR1 is DFQATT and CDR2 SNEGSKA (reference sequence). The CDR3 loop spans 16 amino acids. CDR3: CSARGGVAGSQETQYF. The CDR3 nucleotides read TGCAGTGCTAGAGGGGGAGTAGCGGGGTCTCAAGAGACCCAGTACTTC.

This chain links TRBV20-1 with TRBJ2-2; D call uncertain. Looked up from germline, CDR1 is DFQATT and CDR2 is SNEGSKA (reference sequence). V shed 0 bases and J shed 6 bases, with 8 bases lying between them. The CDR3 loop spans 13 amino acids. The CDR3 region is CSARDLGSGELFF. The CDR3 nucleotides read TGCAGTGCTAGAGATCTCGGGTCCGGGGAGCTGTTTTTT.

The J gene is TRBJ1-5, the V gene TRBV2; 7 bases line up with TRBD1. Germline loops: CDR1 SNHLY, CDR2 FYNNEI. V lost 6 bases, J lost 3 bases, and 8 bases stayed unmatched. The CDR3 spans 15 residues. The CDR3 DNA reads as TGTGCCAGCAGATCCGGGACAGAACCCAATCAGCCCCAGCATTTT. This codes for CASRSGTEPNQPQHF. Full variable domain (remainder filled in from reference TRBV2 and TRBJ1-5): EPEVTQTPSHQVTQMGQEVILRCVPISNHLYFYWYRQILGQKVEFLVSFYNNEISEKSEIFDDQFSVERPDGSNFTLKIRSTKLEDSAMYFCASRSGTEPNQPQHFGDGTRLSIL.

This sequence joins TRBV28 and TRBJ2-7; maybe TRBD2 (5 bases). This CDR3 has 13 amino acids. The ends were cut back, 6 bases at V and 6 bases at J, with 15 bases in the middle. Germline-derived CDR1 and CDR2 are MDHEN and SYDVKM. CDR3 sequence: CASSPQLVSEQYF. CDR3 nucleotide sequence: TGTGCCAGCAGCCCGCAACTAGTCTCCGAGCAGTACTTC.

The chain carries TRBV3-1 and TRBJ2-3; TRBD2 agrees at 14 bases. The CDR3 has 20 amino acids. Germline trimming cut 7 bases from V and 2 bases from J; bases unmatched to any gene: 17. CDR1 and CDR2 from the germline V gene are LGHDT and YNNKEL (reference sequence). The CDR3 DNA reads as TGTGCCAGCACGCAGGGACTAGCGGGAGAAGCGAGGGTAAACACAGATACGCAGTATTTT. This gives the protein CASTQGLAGEARVNTDTQYF.

In DNA form, the CDR3 reads TGTGCCAGCAGCTCCCGGGACATGACCACAGATACGCAGTATTTT. It specifies CASSSRDMTTDTQYF. The V call is TRBV7-9, the J call TRBJ2-3; tentatively, D is TRBD1 (6 bases). Germline CDR1 reads SEHNR; CDR2 reads FQNEAQ (reference sequence). The CDR3 is made up of 15 amino acids. V lost 4 bases and J 2 bases, leaving 13 bases between the germline ends.

This chain links TRBV6-1 with TRBJ1-1; a possible D gene is TRBD1 (6 bases). Trimming cost V 2 bases and J 1 base, with 14 bases left between them. There are 16 residues in the CDR3. Germline V lookup: CDR1 MNHNS, CDR2 SASEGT. The CDR3 here is CASSEPRGLRNTEAFF. The CDR3 DNA reads as TGTGCCAGCAGTGAACCGCGGGGGCTAAGGAACACTGAAGCTTTCTTT.

The rearrangement uses TRBV10-1 and TRBJ2-3; TRBD2 aligns across 11 bases. V lost 0 bases to trimming and J lost 11 bases; unmatched junction nucleotides: 4. Germline V lookup: CDR1 WNHNN, CDR2 SYGVQD (reference sequence). CDR3 length equals 14 residues. CDR3 amino acids: CASSESSGRDLQYF. The CDR3 DNA sequence: TGCGCCAGCAGTGAGTCTAGCGGGAGGGACCTGCAGTATTTT.

V gene TRBV28 combines with J gene TRBJ2-7, with TRBD1 matching over 8 bases. CDR1 is MDHEN and CDR2 is SYDVKM in the germline V gene. The CDR3 spans 14 residues. The V gene end was trimmed by 5 bases and the J gene end by 3 bases; junction bases not matched to a gene: 6. Written as DNA, the CDR3 is TGTGCCAGCAGTCCCGAGGGACAGGACTACGAGCAGTACTTC. Translated: CASSPEGQDYEQYF.

In its sample, this clonotype was seen a few times. The chain links TRBV29-1 to TRBJ2-2; tentatively, D is TRBD1 (5 bases). The CDR3 is 13 amino acids. The V and J ends lost 7 bases and 2 bases respectively, with 11 bases between them. The germline V gene encodes CDR1 SQVTM and CDR2 ANQGSEA. The CDR3 spells CSGQDINTGELFF. As DNA, the CDR3 is TGCAGCGGTCAGGACATAAACACCGGGGAGCTGTTTTTT.

This clonotype was counted a few times. Here the CDR3 reads CASSSGGLEQFF. The CDR3 region has the DNA TGTGCCAGCAGCTCAGGGGGACTTGAGCAGTTCTTC. This chain links TRBV5-6 with TRBJ2-1; D is possibly TRBD1 (7 bases). The ends were cut back, 3 bases at V and 9 bases at J, with 10 bases in the middle. The CDR3 length is 12 residues. Germline lookup yields CDR1 SGHDT and CDR2 YYEEEE.

The chain couples TRBV29-1 to TRBJ2-4; 7 positions agree with TRBD2. The ends lost 1 base at V and 0 bases at J; junction bases unmatched: 6. CDR1 and CDR2 from the germline V gene are SQVTM and ANQGSEA. This CDR3 comprises 16 residues. The CDR3 region is CSVEGGGGIAKNIQYF. In DNA, the CDR3 is TGCAGCGTTGAAGGTGGCGGGGGAATAGCCAAAAACATTCAGTACTTC.

This clonotype has just a few counts. The chain links TRBV11-1 to TRBJ2-1; 12 nucleotides agree with TRBD2. The V and J ends lost 1 base and 1 base, in that order; junction bases with no gene match: 8. Germline V gene data show CDR1 as SGHAT and CDR2 as FQDESV (reference sequence). This CDR3 region has 19 residues. The CDR3 loop is CASSLEGASGRASYNEQFF. DNA for the CDR3: TGTGCCAGCAGCTTAGAAGGGGCTAGCGGGAGGGCTTCCTACAATGAGCAGTTCTTC.

This chain connects TRBV2 to TRBJ2-7; D possibly corresponds to TRBD1 (5 bases). Germline V gene lookup returns CDR1 SNHLY and CDR2 FYNNEI. The V end lost 1 base, the J end lost 1 base, and 8 bases lay between the germline ends. This CDR3 is 14 amino acids long. The DNA of the CDR3 is TGTGCCAGCAGTGAAGGGGGCAGGTCCTACGAGCAGTACTTC. Protein sequence: CASSEGGRSYEQYF.

This clonotype was counted a few times. The chain has TRBV15 and TRBJ2-1, with a weak D call TRBD2 (5 bases). This CDR3 region has 15 residues. With 3 bases removed from V and 4 bases from J, the gap between germline ends came to 13 bases. From germline, CDR1 is LNHNV and CDR2 YYDKDF (reference sequence). CDR3 sequence reads: CATSSASTLYNEQFF. In DNA, the CDR3 is TGTGCCACCAGCAGTGCTAGCACCCTTTACAATGAGCAGTTCTTC.

The sample holds many counts of this clonotype. This chain links TRBV29-1 with TRBJ2-1, with 8 bases lining up with TRBD2. The germline gives CDR1 SQVTM, CDR2 ANQGSEA. The CDR3 runs to 12 residues. After removal of 6 bases from V and 6 bases from J, the junction contained 4 bases not matched to a gene. CDR3 loop: CSVRAGGNEQFF. In DNA, the CDR3 is TGCAGCGTACGCGCGGGAGGCAATGAGCAGTTCTTC.